These 31 T cell receptor beta chains came from one sample sequenced in a study of cytomegalovirus exposure and HLA in healthy donors. The PCR had 60 Vbeta and 13 Jbeta primers. Clones were sequenced by immunoSEQ multiplex PCR, and TCRdb holds only the in-frame ones, with some missing. This sample has 180,000 or so clones, with more than 70% found just once. The sequencing input was PBMCs. Source of these receptors: a girl between 5 and 17 years old in good health and CMV-seropositive.

The chain links TRBV4-1 to TRBJ2-7; the match to TRBD2 covers 14 bases. Trimming took 4 bases from V and 3 from J; bases not matched to a gene: 5. The CDR3 spans 16 residues. Per the germline V gene, CDR1 is MGHRA and CDR2 is YSYEKL. The CDR3 bases are TGCGCCAGCAGCCCCGGGACTAGCGGGAGAGTCTACGAGCAGTACTTC. As protein: CASSPGTSGRVYEQYF.

This clone was detected only a few times. The chain employs TRBV4-1 and TRBJ1-1; D is unresolved. The V gene lost 4 bases and the J gene lost 7 bases, with 10 bases spanning the gap. CDR1 MGHRA and CDR2 YSYEKL come from the germline V gene. The CDR3 spans 12 residues. For the CDR3, the DNA is TGCGCCAGCAGCCTAGCGATGGGTGAAGCTTTCTTT. Protein product: CASSLAMGEAFF.

The chain carries TRBV18 and TRBJ2-3; D uncertain. Germline CDR1 reads KGHSH; CDR2 reads LQKENI. The CDR3 loop spans 13 amino acids. Trimming left V 3 bases short and J 1 base short, with 5 bases between. The CDR3 DNA sequence: TGTGCCAGCTCACCGGCGGGCACAGATACGCAGTATTTT. Its protein is CASSPAGTDTQYF.

CDR3 nucleotides: TGCAGCGTCGGACTAGCGGGAGATACGCAGTATTTT. It encodes CSVGLAGDTQYF. The chain has TRBV29-1 and TRBJ2-3; TRBD2 agrees at 11 bases. Germline CDR1 SQVTM, CDR2 ANQGSEA. V gave up 6 bases and J gave up 5 bases; unmatched junction bases: 1. The CDR3 sequence is 12 residues long.

The chain joins TRBV7-9 to TRBJ2-5; 8 nucleotides match TRBD1. Germline V lookup: CDR1 SEHNR, CDR2 FQNEAQ (reference sequence). This CDR3 spans 15 amino acids. J gave up 5 bases and V 4 bases, and 9 bases lay outside the gene matches. CDR3 in amino acids: CASSSADRGDETQYF. Here the CDR3 DNA reads TGTGCCAGCAGCTCCGCCGACAGGGGCGATGAGACCCAGTACTTC.

Remarks on this clone: Additional DNA sequences in this sample encode the identical CDR3. The chain couples TRBV27 to TRBJ1-1, with 7 bases identical to TRBD1. The CDR3 extends over 12 amino acids. Germline CDR1 reads MNHEY; CDR2 reads SMNVEV (reference sequence). V trimming: 8 bases; J trimming: 1 base; junction bases outside the gene matches: 1. CDR3 nucleotide sequence: TGTGCCAGCCGGACAGGGAACACTGAAGCTTTCTTT. This codes for CASRTGNTEAFF.

The genes are TRBV18 and TRBJ1-4; 11 positions match TRBD1. The CDR3 is 16 residues long. The germline V gene encodes CDR1 KGHSH and CDR2 LQKENI. V shed 3 bases, J shed 5 bases, and the junction held 5 bases outside the gene matches. The CDR3 sequence: CASSPQRTGGNEKLFF. The CDR3 coding sequence is TGTGCCAGCTCACCGCAAAGGACAGGGGGCAATGAAAAACTGTTTTTT.

As regards this clone: The junction differs from germline at one of its ends, possibly a read error. The chain joins TRBV10-3 to TRBJ1-2; D unresolved. Germline CDR1 ENHRY, CDR2 SYGVKD. The CDR3 is 14 residues long. As DNA, the CDR3 is TGTGCCATCAGTGAGTTTGAGATGAACTCTGGCTACACCTTC. This codes for CAISEFEMNSGYTF.

This CDR3 reads CASSGTGGVYDTQYF. The CDR3 DNA follows: TGTGCCAGCAGCGGGACAGGGGGCGTGTACGATACGCAGTATTTT. This chain uses TRBV5-6 with TRBJ2-3; 12 nucleotides line up with TRBD1. The length of the CDR3 is 15 residues. After removal of 4 bases from V and 6 bases from J, the junction contained 6 bases not matched to a gene. Per germline, CDR1 SGHDT and CDR2 YYEEEE.

The V and J genes are TRBV5-1 and TRBJ2-1, with TRBD2 matching 11 bases. V lost 2 bases and J lost 6; bases outside the gene matches: 1. In germline, CDR1 is SGHRS, CDR2 YFSETQ. The CDR3 runs 14 residues. The CDR3 sequence: CASSFSGRGNEQFF. The CDR3 DNA reads as TGCGCCAGCAGCTTTAGCGGGAGGGGCAATGAGCAGTTCTTC.

This clone occurred a few times. The chain joins TRBV18 to TRBJ2-1; tentatively, D is TRBD1 (6 bases). The germline V gene encodes CDR1 KGHSH and CDR2 LQKENI. This CDR3 region has 14 residues. V gave up 3 bases and J gave up 2 bases, with 8 bases separating them. CDR3 in DNA: TGTGCCAGCTCACCCCCAGGGGCCTACAATGAGCAGTTCTTC. Its translation: CASSPPGAYNEQFF.

This chain joins TRBV18 and TRBJ2-7; a possible D gene is TRBD2 (6 bases). This CDR3 is 15 amino acids long. V dropped 3 bases and J dropped 1 base, with 13 bases sitting between them. Per the germline V gene, CDR1 is KGHSH and CDR2 is LQKENI. CDR3 DNA: TGTGCCAGCTCACCCCAACCGAGCGGGTCCTACGAGCAGTACTTC. Residues: CASSPQPSGSYEQYF.

The chain has TRBV4-1 and TRBJ1-5; 9 nucleotides line up with TRBD1. CDR3 size: 14 residues. V gave up 11 bases and J gave up 4 bases; unmatched junction bases: 9. Germline V gene data show CDR1 as MGHRA and CDR2 as YSYEKL. The CDR3 DNA sequence: TGCGCCGCGTCGACAGGGGGAAAGAATCAGCCCCAGCATTTT. Amino acid sequence: CAASTGGKNQPQHF.

This chain links TRBV27 with TRBJ2-4; unclear D gene. The V end was cut by 5 bases, the J end by 3 bases, with 14 bases between. The CDR3 loop spans 15 amino acids. Germline V CDR1 and CDR2: MNHEY, SMNVEV (reference sequence). The CDR3 sequence: CASSDPTGYKNIQYF. CDR3 sequence (DNA): TGTGCCAGCAGTGACCCTACCGGGTACAAAAACATTCAGTACTTC.

This clone was observed a handful of times. This chain joins TRBV7-2 and TRBJ2-7; a weak D match, TRBD2 (5 bases). CDR1 and CDR2 (germline): SGHTA, FQGNSA. The CDR3 covers 17 residues. V dropped 1 base and J dropped 1 base, with 17 bases sitting between them. The CDR3 sequence: CASSLVDRRPLSYEQYF. The CDR3 DNA sequence: TGTGCCAGCAGCTTAGTGGATAGGAGGCCCCTTTCCTACGAGCAGTACTTC. The complete variable domain, with remaining parts taken from reference TRBV7-2 and TRBJ2-7, reads GAGVSQSPSNKVTEKGKDVELRCDPISGHTALYWYRQSLGQGLEFLIYFQGNSAPDKSGLPSDRFSAERTGGSVSTLTIQRTQQEDSAVYLCASSLVDRRPLSYEQYFGPGTRLTVT.

The chain recombines TRBV11-3 with TRBJ2-1, with 7 bases identical to TRBD2. V was pared by 1 base and J by 6 bases, with 3 bases of the junction left unmatched. The germline gives CDR1 SGHNT, CDR2 YENEEA. CDR3 length: 14 residues. CDR3 coding DNA: TGTGCCAGCAGCTTAGCGGGAGGTGTCAATGAGCAGTTCTTC. It encodes CASSLAGGVNEQFF.

The rearrangement links TRBV7-3 to TRBJ2-2; TRBD2 aligns across 9 bases. V lost 5 bases to trimming and J lost 0 bases; unmatched junction nucleotides: 4. The CDR3 has 16 residues. The germline gives CDR1 SGHTA, CDR2 FQGTGA. In DNA form, the CDR3 reads TGTGCCAGCAGCGGAGCGGGAGGCGCGAACACCGGGGAGCTGTTTTTT. Translated: CASSGAGGANTGELFF.

The J gene is TRBJ2-1, the V gene TRBV7-2, with TRBD2 identical over 9 bases. The CDR3 length is 15 residues. V lost 5 bases, J lost 3 bases, and 5 bases stayed unmatched. Germline V gene data show CDR1 as SGHTA and CDR2 as FQGNSA. The CDR3 DNA sequence: TGTGCCAGCAGCCCTAGCGGGGCCTTCTACAATGAGCAGTTCTTC. It translates to CASSPSGAFYNEQFF.

This rearrangement joins TRBV11-2 to TRBJ2-7; D may be TRBD2 (5 bases). Trimming cost V 5 bases and J 6 bases, with 20 bases left between them. The CDR3 has 15 amino acids. Germline lookup yields CDR1 SGHAT and CDR2 FQNNGV. CDR3 in DNA: TGTGCCAGCAGCCCGCTAGGATCGGGAACCCTCGAGCAGTACTTC. Translating it yields CASSPLGSGTLEQYF.

The chain has TRBV15 and TRBJ2-1; D is ambiguous. Germline V CDR1 and CDR2: LNHNV, YYDKDF (reference sequence). CDR3 length: 15 residues. Trimming removed 7 bases at V and 6 bases at J, with 19 bases between. CDR3 nucleotides: TGTGCCACCATCGGCCCTACCCGGAGTGGCAATGAGCAGTTCTTC. Protein sequence: CATIGPTRSGNEQFF.

This chain uses TRBV2 with TRBJ2-1, with D possibly matching TRBD1 (6 bases). V was shortened by 6 bases and J by 8 bases, with 14 bases between the two germline ends. This CDR3 spans 13 amino acids. The germline V gene encodes CDR1 SNHLY and CDR2 FYNNEI. This CDR3 is CASRPSQGHEQFF. The CDR3 nucleotides are TGTGCCAGCAGGCCATCCCAGGGGCATGAGCAGTTCTTC.

The gene calls are TRBV27 and TRBJ2-4, with a tentative D call TRBD1 (6 bases). V dropped 4 bases and J dropped 0 bases, with 13 bases sitting between them. Germline CDR1 is MNHEY and CDR2 is SMNVEV (reference sequence). CDR3 length equals 16 residues. The CDR3 region is CASSWGPKLAKNIQYF. For the CDR3, the DNA is TGTGCCAGCAGTTGGGGGCCAAAGCTAGCCAAAAACATTCAGTACTTC.

V usage is TRBV6-6 and J usage is TRBJ1-5; TRBD1 agrees at 7 bases. The CDR3 length is 15 residues. J gave up 0 bases and V 7 bases, and 6 bases lay outside the gene matches. The germline V gene has CDR1 MNHNY and CDR2 SVGAGI (reference sequence). CDR3 coding DNA: TGTGCCAGCACCAGGGGGGCCATTAGCAATCAGCCCCAGCATTTT. Amino acids: CASTRGAISNQPQHF.

The chain employs TRBV29-1 and TRBJ2-5, with 8 bases matching TRBD2. The germline V gene has CDR1 SQVTM and CDR2 ANQGSEA. This CDR3 region has 15 residues. The junction had 10 bases not matched to a gene; V was cut back by 1 base and J by 6 bases. The CDR3 nucleotides read TGCAGCGTTGAAGCCCCCTTGGGCGGGAGGAAGACCCAGTACTTC. This gives the protein CSVEAPLGGRKTQYF.

This clone was found a few times. For the CDR3, the DNA is TGCGCCAGCAGCCAAGAGGTCGGTAACTATGGCTACACCTTC. Protein sequence: CASSQEVGNYGYTF. V gene TRBV4-1 combines with J gene TRBJ1-2; D unclear. CDR1 and CDR2 (germline): MGHRA, YSYEKL. The CDR3 totals 14 residues. V gave up 0 bases and J gave up 1 base, with 6 bases separating them.

The chain recombines TRBV4-3 with TRBJ1-5; D not resolved. The germline V and J ends were trimmed by 1 base and 5 bases, with 9 bases remaining between them. Germline V gene lookup returns CDR1 LGHNA and CDR2 YSLEER. The CDR3 sequence is 14 residues long. The CDR3 loop reads CASSQVRGYQPQHF. The CDR3 nucleotides are TGCGCCAGCAGCCAAGTTCGAGGTTATCAGCCCCAGCATTTT.

This sequence joins TRBV5-1 and TRBJ2-5; D perhaps matches TRBD2 (5 bases). V gave up 0 bases and J gave up 4 bases, with 10 bases separating them. From germline, CDR1 is SGHRS and CDR2 YFSETQ. This CDR3 region has 14 residues. CDR3 bases: TGCGCCAGCAGCTTGGGAGGGTTAGGAGAGACCCAGTACTTC. Amino acid sequence: CASSLGGLGETQYF.

This clone was observed once. The V and J genes are TRBV27 and TRBJ2-3; D not certain. The CDR3 spans 14 residues. Germline values: CDR1 MNHEY, CDR2 SMNVEV (reference sequence). The germline V and J ends were trimmed by 2 bases and 2 bases, with 8 bases remaining between them. The CDR3 DNA reads as TGTGCCAGCAGTTTAGAAAGACTCACAGATACGCAGTATTTT. Amino acids: CASSLERLTDTQYF.

This chain links TRBV30 with TRBJ2-7, with D perhaps TRBD1 (6 bases). Trimming took 0 bases from V and 4 from J, leaving 13 bases between them. CDR3 size: 14 residues. The germline V gene encodes CDR1 GTSNPN and CDR2 SVGIG (reference sequence). The CDR3 reads CAWSVGTGLYEQYF. The CDR3 nucleotides are TGTGCCTGGAGTGTAGGTACAGGGTTGTACGAGCAGTACTTC.

V is TRBV6-5 and J is TRBJ1-2; maybe TRBD1 (5 bases). This CDR3 is 11 amino acids long. V lost 10 bases, J lost 8 bases, and 14 bases lay in between. Germline V gene sequence: CDR1 MNHEY, CDR2 SVGAGI. The CDR3 DNA is TGTGCCACCTCGGGGGGGAGCGGCTACACCTTC. It specifies CATSGGSGYTF.

The chain carries TRBV2 and TRBJ1-4; the D gene is possibly TRBD1 (5 bases). V lost 5 bases to trimming and J lost 8 bases, with 15 bases between them. The CDR3 contains 14 residues. Germline loops: CDR1 SNHLY, CDR2 FYNNEI. The CDR3 DNA reads TGTGCCAGCAGTATAGACGTGGGGGGGGAAAAACTGTTTTTT. Protein: CASSIDVGGEKLFF.